This T cell receptor beta chain originates from a study of blood T cell repertoires in COVID-19. Overall study: COVID-19 samples, acute and convalescent, were from the United States, Italy and Spain.

In the case of this clone: Other DNA sequences in this specimen translate into the identical CDR3.

Assay used: immunoSEQ multiplex PCR; TCRdb lists only in-frame clones, some missing. The sample holds more than 45,000 clones, roughly 80% seen once. Losses at the gene ends were 3 bases for V and 4 bases for J; bases not matched to a gene: 6. The V gene's germline CDR1 is SGDLS and CDR2 YYNGEE. CDR3 length: 14 amino acids. The chain combines TRBV9 with TRBJ2-7; 8 nucleotides align to TRBD1. The TCR comes from a woman aged 55-75 years with acute or convalescent COVID-19. Sequencing was performed on peripheral blood. In DNA form, the CDR3 reads TGTGCCAGCAGCGCCGGGACAGGCCTATACGAGCAGTACTTC. It codes for CASSAGTGLYEQYF.